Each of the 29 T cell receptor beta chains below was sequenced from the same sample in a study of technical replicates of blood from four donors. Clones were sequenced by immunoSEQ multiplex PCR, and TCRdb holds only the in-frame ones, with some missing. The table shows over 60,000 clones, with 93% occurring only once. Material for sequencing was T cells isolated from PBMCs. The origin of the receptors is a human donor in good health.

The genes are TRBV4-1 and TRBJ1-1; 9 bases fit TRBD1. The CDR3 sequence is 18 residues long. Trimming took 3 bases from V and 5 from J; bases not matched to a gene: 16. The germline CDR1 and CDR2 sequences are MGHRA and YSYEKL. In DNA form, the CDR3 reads TGCGCCAGCAGCCAGGACCCACAGGGGGCGCGAGGTAGGACTGAAGCTTTCTTT. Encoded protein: CASSQDPQGARGRTEAFF.

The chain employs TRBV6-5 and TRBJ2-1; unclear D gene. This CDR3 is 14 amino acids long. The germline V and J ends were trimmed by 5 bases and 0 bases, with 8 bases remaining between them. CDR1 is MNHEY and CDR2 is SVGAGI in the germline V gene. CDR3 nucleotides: TGTGCCAGCAGTGACTTGAGCTCCTACAATGAGCAGTTCTTC. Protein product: CASSDLSSYNEQFF.

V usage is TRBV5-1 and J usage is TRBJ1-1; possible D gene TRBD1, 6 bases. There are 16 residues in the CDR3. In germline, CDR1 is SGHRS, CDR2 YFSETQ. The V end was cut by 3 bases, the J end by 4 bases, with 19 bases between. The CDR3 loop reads CASSSSGTPVSTEAFF. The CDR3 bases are TGCGCCAGCAGCTCTTCAGGGACACCTGTGAGCACTGAAGCTTTCTTT.

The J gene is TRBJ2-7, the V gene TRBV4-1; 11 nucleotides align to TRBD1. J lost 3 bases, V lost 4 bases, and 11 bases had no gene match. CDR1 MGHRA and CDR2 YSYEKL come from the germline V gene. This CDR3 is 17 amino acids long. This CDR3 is CASSPLPGDRGNYEQYF. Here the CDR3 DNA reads TGCGCCAGCAGCCCCTTGCCAGGGGACAGGGGGAACTACGAGCAGTACTTC.

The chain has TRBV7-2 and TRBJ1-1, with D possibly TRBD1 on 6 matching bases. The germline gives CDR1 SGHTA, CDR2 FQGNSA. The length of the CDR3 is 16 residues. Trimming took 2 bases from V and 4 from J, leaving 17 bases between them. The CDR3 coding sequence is TGTGCCAGCAGCTTATGGAGGGCAGGGGAGGGCACTGAAGCTTTCTTT. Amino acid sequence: CASSLWRAGEGTEAFF.

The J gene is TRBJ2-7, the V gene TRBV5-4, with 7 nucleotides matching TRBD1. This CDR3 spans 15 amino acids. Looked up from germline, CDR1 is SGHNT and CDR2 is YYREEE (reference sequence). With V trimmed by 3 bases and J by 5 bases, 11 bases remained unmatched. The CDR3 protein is CASSSQGVRVDEQYF. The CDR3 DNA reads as TGTGCCAGCAGCTCGCAGGGGGTCAGGGTAGACGAGCAGTACTTC.

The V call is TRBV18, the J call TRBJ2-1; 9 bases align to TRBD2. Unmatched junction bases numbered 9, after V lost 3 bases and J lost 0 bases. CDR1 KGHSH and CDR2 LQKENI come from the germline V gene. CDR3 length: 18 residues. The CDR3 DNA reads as TGTGCCAGCTCACCTACAGCGGGGGGCCTCCTCTCCTACAATGAGCAGTTCTTC. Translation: CASSPTAGGLLSYNEQFF.

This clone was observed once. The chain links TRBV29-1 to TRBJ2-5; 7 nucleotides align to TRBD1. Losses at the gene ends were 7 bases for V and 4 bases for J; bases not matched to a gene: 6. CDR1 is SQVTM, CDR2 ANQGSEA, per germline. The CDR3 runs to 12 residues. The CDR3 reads CSETGSGETQYF. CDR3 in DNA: TGCAGCGAGACAGGGTCGGGAGAGACCCAGTACTTC.

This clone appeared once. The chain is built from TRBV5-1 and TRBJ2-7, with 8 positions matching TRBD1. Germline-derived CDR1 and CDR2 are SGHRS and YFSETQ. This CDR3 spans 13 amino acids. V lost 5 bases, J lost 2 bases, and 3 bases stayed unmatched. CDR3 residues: CASSSTGAYEQYF. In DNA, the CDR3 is TGCGCCAGCAGTTCGACAGGGGCCTACGAGCAGTACTTC. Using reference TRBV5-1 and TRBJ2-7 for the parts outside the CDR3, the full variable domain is KAGVTQTPRYLIKTRGQQVTLSCSPISGHRSVSWYQQTPGQGLQFLFEYFSETQRNKGNFPGRFSGRQFSNSRSEMNVSTLELGDSALYLCASSSTGAYEQYFGPGTRLTVT.

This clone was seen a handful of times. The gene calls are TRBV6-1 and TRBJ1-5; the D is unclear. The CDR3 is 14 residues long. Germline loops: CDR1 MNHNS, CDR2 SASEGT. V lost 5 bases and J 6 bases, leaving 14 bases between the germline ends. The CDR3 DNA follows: TGTGCCAGCAGTCCCCGACAAAGACCTCAGCCCCAGCATTTT. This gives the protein CASSPRQRPQPQHF.

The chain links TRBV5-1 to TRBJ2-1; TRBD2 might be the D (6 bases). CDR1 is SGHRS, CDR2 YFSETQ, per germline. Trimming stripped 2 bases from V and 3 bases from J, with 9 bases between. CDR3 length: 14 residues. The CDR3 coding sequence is TGCGCCAGCAGCTTCCGGGAGTTCTACAATGAGCAGTTCTTC. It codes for CASSFREFYNEQFF.

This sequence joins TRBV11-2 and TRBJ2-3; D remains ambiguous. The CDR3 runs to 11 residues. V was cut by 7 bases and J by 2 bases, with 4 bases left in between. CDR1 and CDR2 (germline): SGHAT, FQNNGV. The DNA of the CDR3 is TGTGCCAGCACCTACACAGATACGCAGTATTTT. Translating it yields CASTYTDTQYF.

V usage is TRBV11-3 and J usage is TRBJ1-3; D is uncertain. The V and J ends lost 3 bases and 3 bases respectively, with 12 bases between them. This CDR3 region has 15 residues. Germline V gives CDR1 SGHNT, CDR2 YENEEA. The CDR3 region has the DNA TGTGCCAGCAGCTTCTCTCTTCTACGTGGAAACACCATATATTTT. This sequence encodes CASSFSLLRGNTIYF.

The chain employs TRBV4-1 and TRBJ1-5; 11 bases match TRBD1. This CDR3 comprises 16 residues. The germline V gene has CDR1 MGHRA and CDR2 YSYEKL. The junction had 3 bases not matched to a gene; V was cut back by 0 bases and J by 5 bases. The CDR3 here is CASSQEGQGGDQPQHF. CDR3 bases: TGCGCCAGCAGCCAAGAGGGACAGGGGGGTGATCAGCCCCAGCATTTT.

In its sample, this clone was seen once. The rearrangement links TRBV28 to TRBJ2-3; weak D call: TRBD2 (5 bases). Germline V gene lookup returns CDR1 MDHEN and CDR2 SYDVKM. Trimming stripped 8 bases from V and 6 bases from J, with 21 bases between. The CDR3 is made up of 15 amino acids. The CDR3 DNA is TGTGCCAGCCCCCCCAGCGGAGGTCCGAGGGATACGCAGTATTTT. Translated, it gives CASPPSGGPRDTQYF.

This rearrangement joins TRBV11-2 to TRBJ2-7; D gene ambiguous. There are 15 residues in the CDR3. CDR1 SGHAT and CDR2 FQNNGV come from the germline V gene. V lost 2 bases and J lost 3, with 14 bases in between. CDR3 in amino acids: CASSLYEAPRYEQYF. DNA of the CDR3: TGTGCCAGCAGCTTATACGAGGCACCGCGCTACGAGCAGTACTTC.

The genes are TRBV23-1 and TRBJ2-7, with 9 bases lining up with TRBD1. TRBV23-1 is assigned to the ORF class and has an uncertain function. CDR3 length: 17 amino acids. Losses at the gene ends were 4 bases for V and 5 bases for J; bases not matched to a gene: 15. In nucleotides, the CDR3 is TGCGCCAGCAGTCCGGGGACAGGGCGGAGAAATATGGACGAGCAGTACTTC. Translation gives CASSPGTGRRNMDEQYF.

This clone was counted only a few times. CDR3 in DNA: TGTGCCAGCCGCCAGTCCACACACAAGGGCTACACCTTC. Its protein product is CASRQSTHKGYTF. The genes are TRBV7-9 and TRBJ1-2, with D hard to call. The V and J ends lost 8 bases and 8 bases respectively, with 18 bases between them. This CDR3 comprises 13 residues. Germline values: CDR1 SEHNR, CDR2 FQNEAQ (reference sequence). The full variable domain, in which reference TRBV7-9 and TRBJ1-2 provide the parts outside the CDR3, is DTGVSQNPRHKITKRGQNVTFRCDPISEHNRLYWYRQTLGQGPEFLTYFQNEAQLEKSRLLSDRFSAERPKGSFSTLEIQRTEQGDSAMYLCASRQSTHKGYTFGSGTRLTVV.

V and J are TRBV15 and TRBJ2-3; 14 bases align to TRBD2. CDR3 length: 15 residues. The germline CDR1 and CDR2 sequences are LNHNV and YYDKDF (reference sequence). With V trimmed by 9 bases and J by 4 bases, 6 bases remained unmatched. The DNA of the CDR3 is TGTGCCACTAACCCGACTAGCGGGGGGGCAGATACGCAGTATTTT. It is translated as CATNPTSGGADTQYF.

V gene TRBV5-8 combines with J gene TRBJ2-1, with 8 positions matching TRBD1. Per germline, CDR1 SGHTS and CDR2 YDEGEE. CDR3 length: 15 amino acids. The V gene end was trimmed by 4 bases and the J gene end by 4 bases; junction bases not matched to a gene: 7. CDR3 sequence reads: CASSPTGALYNEQFF. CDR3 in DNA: TGTGCCAGCAGCCCGACAGGGGCCCTATACAATGAGCAGTTCTTC.

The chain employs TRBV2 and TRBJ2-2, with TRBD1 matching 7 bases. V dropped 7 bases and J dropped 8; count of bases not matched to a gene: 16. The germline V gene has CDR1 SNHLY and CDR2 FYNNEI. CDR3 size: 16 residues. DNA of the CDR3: TGTGCCAGCAAAGGGAGACAGGGATCACGTTTAGGGGAGCTGTTTTTT. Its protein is CASKGRQGSRLGELFF.

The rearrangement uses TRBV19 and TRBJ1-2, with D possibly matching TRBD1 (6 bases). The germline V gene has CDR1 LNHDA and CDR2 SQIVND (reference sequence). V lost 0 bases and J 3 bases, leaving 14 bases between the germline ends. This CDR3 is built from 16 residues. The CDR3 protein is CASSIDGAGAHYGYTF. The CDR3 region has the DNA TGTGCCAGTAGTATAGACGGAGCGGGGGCCCACTATGGCTACACCTTC.

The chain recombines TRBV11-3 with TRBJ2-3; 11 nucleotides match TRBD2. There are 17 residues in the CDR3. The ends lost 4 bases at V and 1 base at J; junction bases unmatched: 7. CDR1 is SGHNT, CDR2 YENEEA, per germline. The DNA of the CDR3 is TGTGCCAGCAGCTCCGGGACTAGCGGCCCACGCACAGATACGCAGTATTTT. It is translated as CASSSGTSGPRTDTQYF.

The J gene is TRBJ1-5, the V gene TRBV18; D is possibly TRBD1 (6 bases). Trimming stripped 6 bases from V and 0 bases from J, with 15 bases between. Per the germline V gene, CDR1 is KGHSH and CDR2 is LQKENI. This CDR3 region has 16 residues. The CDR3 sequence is CASSETGQPSNQPQHF. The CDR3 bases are TGTGCCAGCTCCGAGACAGGACAGCCTAGCAATCAGCCCCAGCATTTT.

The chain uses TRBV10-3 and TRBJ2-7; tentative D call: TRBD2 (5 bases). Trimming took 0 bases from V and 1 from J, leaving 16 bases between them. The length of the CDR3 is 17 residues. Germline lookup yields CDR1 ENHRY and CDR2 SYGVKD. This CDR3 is CAISESGSGSESYEQYF. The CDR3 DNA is TGTGCCATCAGTGAGTCAGGGAGTGGGTCTGAATCCTACGAGCAGTACTTC.

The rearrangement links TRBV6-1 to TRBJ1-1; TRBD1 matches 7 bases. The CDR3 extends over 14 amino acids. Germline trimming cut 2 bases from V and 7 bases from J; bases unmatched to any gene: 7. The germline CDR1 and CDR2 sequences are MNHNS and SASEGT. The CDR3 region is CASSEFKGAGEAFF. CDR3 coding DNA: TGTGCCAGCAGTGAATTTAAGGGGGCTGGTGAAGCTTTCTTT.

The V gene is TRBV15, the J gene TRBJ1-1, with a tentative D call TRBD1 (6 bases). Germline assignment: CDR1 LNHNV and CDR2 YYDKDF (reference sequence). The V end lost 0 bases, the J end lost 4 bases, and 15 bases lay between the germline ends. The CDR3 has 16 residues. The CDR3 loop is CATSREQGSWSTEAFF. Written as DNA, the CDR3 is TGTGCCACCAGCAGAGAACAGGGATCGTGGAGCACTGAAGCTTTCTTT.

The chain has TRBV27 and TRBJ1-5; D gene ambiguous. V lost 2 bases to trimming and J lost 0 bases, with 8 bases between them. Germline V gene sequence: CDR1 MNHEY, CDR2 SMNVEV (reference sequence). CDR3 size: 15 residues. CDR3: CASSLEGNSNQPQHF. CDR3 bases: TGTGCCAGCAGTTTAGAGGGAAATAGCAATCAGCCCCAGCATTTT.

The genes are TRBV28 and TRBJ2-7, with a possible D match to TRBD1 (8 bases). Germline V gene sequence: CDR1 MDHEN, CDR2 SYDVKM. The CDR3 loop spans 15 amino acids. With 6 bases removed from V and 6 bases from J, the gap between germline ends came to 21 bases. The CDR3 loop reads CASRPTGGGKGEQYF. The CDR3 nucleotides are TGTGCCAGCAGGCCCACAGGGGGAGGGAAGGGCGAGCAGTACTTC.